One T cell receptor (beta chain) is described in this entry. Antigen specificity is unknown. CD45RO-CCR7+CD27+CD95- expression identified naive CD8+ T cells. The TRB libraries of cDNA were built by UMI-labeled 5' RACE. From its re-call of the 5' RACE reads, TCRdb lists each CDR3 protein once, without DNA. The table counts 45,000 to 60,000 distinct CDR3 sequences; approximately 0.45% lies in the top ten. The data were obtained in a study of CXCR3-negative and CXCR3-positive naive CD8 T cells. Study as a whole: With about 1.5 +/- 0.3 million reads per library, the TRB reads numbered around 140 million in total.

In germline, CDR1 is LNHNV, CDR2 YYDKDF (reference sequence). The length of the CDR3 is 15 residues. Notes on the study in general: Whereas both naive subsets had comparably high diversity, memory CD8+ cells had much lower diversity. TCR interaction strength was inferred from TRB CDR3 physicochemistry, as CD5 matched across naive subsets.

Input material: naive CXCR3- CD8+ T cells from blood. Noted subset: CD45RO-CCR7+CD27+CD95- naive CD8+ T cells lacking CXCR3 (TNR3-). The receptor comes from a human donor in good health. Some clones in this sample may be carry-over from other donors' samples. V gene TRBV15 combines with J gene TRBJ1-5. CDR3 loop: CATSRSTNSNQPQHF.